The 11 T cell receptor beta chains in this list originate from one sample, sequenced in a study of blood T cells in healthy people across ages. A sample-barcoded 5' primer and a J-beta primer mix were used in a second PCR of about 7 to 12 cycles. TCRdb re-called the 5' RACE reads with MiXCR, one entry per CDR3 protein. Of some 1.5 million distinct CDR3 sequences in the sample, approximately 42% were seen once. The sample taken for sequencing was blood. The origin of the receptors is a woman aged 18-30 years in good health.

The gene calls are TRBV3-1 and TRBJ2-5, with D unresolved. The J call is uncertain, as TRBJ2-7 better fits the DNA end. Germline V gene lookup returns CDR1 LGHDT and CDR2 YNNKEL (reference sequence). The CDR3 extends over 16 amino acids. The CDR3: CASSQDLAHLSREQYF. CDR3 in DNA: TGTGCCAGCAGCCAAGATCTGGCACATCTGTCGCGCGAGCAGTACTTC.

The chain combines TRBV6-5 with TRBJ1-2, with TRBD1 matching 8 bases. Losses at the gene ends were 0 bases for V and 5 bases for J; bases not matched to a gene: 17. The germline V gene has CDR1 MNHEY and CDR2 SVGAGI. CDR3 length: 19 residues. This chain's CDR3 is CASSYSRVWTGRGAYGYTF. The CDR3 DNA reads as TGTGCCAGCAGTTACTCGAGGGTATGGACAGGGAGAGGCGCTTATGGCTACACCTTC.

This clonotype was picked up a small number of times. This sequence joins TRBV6-2 or TRBV6-3 and TRBJ2-6; D is undetermined. The CDR3 is made up of 15 amino acids. The V and J ends lost 6 bases and 7 bases respectively, with 16 bases between them. CDR1 and CDR2 from the germline V gene are MNHEY and SVGEGT. As DNA, the CDR3 is TGTGCCAGCAGCCGACACCCTCAAGGAGCCAACGTCCTGACTTTC. As protein: CASSRHPQGANVLTF.

The chain links TRBV7-2 to TRBJ2-5; D is undetermined. Gene TRBJ2-7 matches the end of the DNA better, so the J call may be wrong. In germline, CDR1 is SGHTA, CDR2 FQGNSA. The CDR3 sequence is 15 residues long. This CDR3 reads CASSLAGTDTYEQYF. DNA for the CDR3: TGTGCCAGCAGCTTAGCGGGTACGGATACCTACGAGCAGTACTTC.

Only one count was recorded for this clonotype. V is TRBV7-8 and J is TRBJ2-2; D call uncertain. The V end lost 1 base, the J end lost 5 bases, and 11 bases lay between the germline ends. CDR3 length equals 15 residues. Germline assignment: CDR1 SGHVS and CDR2 FQNEAQ. CDR3 region: CASSLVGRRTGELFF. The CDR3 DNA reads TGTGCCAGCAGCTTAGTAGGGCGTCGAACCGGGGAGCTGTTTTTT.

This clonotype was seen a single time. This chain joins TRBV5-5 and TRBJ1-2, with D maybe TRBD1 (6 bases). This CDR3 is 14 amino acids long. Per the germline V gene, CDR1 is SGHKS and CDR2 is YYEKEE (reference sequence). The V end was cut by 3 bases, the J end by 4 bases, with 13 bases between. This CDR3 reads CASSYKTGSYGYTF. In DNA form, the CDR3 reads TGTGCCAGCAGCTATAAAACAGGGTCCTATGGCTACACCTTC.

The chain uses TRBV4-3 and TRBJ2-3; 7 bases match TRBD2. This CDR3 has 17 amino acids. V trimming: 1 base; J trimming: 4 bases; junction bases outside the gene matches: 11. The V gene's germline CDR1 is LGHNA and CDR2 YSLEER. DNA of the CDR3: TGCGCCAGCAGCCAAGGGGCGGCGGGAGTTGGGGCAGATACGCAGTATTTT. This gives the protein CASSQGAAGVGADTQYF.

The table lists this clonotype with a few counts. The chain combines TRBV2 with TRBJ2-1; TRBD1 matches at 7 bases. J was trimmed by 9 bases and V by 7 bases; bases with no gene match: 6. The CDR3 totals 12 residues. Germline CDR1 reads SNHLY; CDR2 reads FYNNEI. This CDR3 reads CASMRTGSEQFF. CDR3 coding DNA: TGTGCCAGCATGAGGACAGGCAGTGAGCAGTTCTTC.

The rearrangement links TRBV12-3 or TRBV12-4 to TRBJ2-1; 10 bases fit TRBD1. The V and J ends lost 6 bases and 7 bases, in that order; junction bases with no gene match: 9. CDR3 size: 15 residues. The DNA of the CDR3 is TGTGCCAGCAGAATCCGGGACAGGGGTGTGAATGAGCAGTTCTTC. Translated, it gives CASRIRDRGVNEQFF.

This clonotype was detected a few times. The chain joins TRBV20-1 to TRBJ2-3; D remains unclear. With 1 base removed from V and 0 bases from J, the gap between germline ends came to 8 bases. CDR1 and CDR2 from the germline V gene are DFQATT and SNEGSKA (reference sequence). The CDR3 consists of 14 residues. CDR3 nucleotide sequence: TGCAGTGCTAGAGCTCCCCTTAGCACAGATACGCAGTATTTT. Translated: CSARAPLSTDTQYF.

Only a few counts were recorded for this clonotype. The chain links TRBV29-1 to TRBJ1-1, with a tentative D call TRBD1 (5 bases). Per germline, CDR1 SQVTM and CDR2 ANQGSEA. The CDR3 contains 13 residues. V was cut by 3 bases and J by 1 base, with 9 bases left in between. CDR3 nucleotide sequence: TGCAGCGTTGACGTCAGGGCGAACACTGAAGCTTTCTTT. Amino acids: CSVDVRANTEAFF.